The present entry profiles one T cell receptor beta chain with its context. The data belong to a study of blood T cell repertoires in COVID-19. About the research overall: Sites across the United States, Italy and Spain contributed samples from acute and convalescent COVID-19. Sample material is recorded as cDNA or gDNA derived from T cells, B-cell-depleted T cells, or PBMCs.

As originally analysed: Amplification from reference gene primers served as the basis for estimated nucleated cell counts. Assay: immunoSEQ multiplex PCR; the TCRdb copy retains only in-frame clones and omits some. Clone size and the V and J calls come from that table; the DNA yielded D and trimming. The sample contains some 170,000 clones, approximately 88% of which appear only once. CDR1 is KGHSH and CDR2 is LQKENI in the germline V gene. V dropped 8 bases and J dropped 1 base, with 11 bases sitting between them. CDR3 length equals 13 residues. Sequenced input: peripheral blood. This rearrangement joins TRBV18 to TRBJ1-1, with unresolved D. This receptor was identified in a woman aged 45-60 years with acute or convalescent COVID-19. The CDR3 nucleotides are TGTGCCAGCGATCTCCGAGGGAACACTGAAGCTTTCTTT. Translation: CASDLRGNTEAFF. The full variable domain, its missing parts supplied by reference TRBV18 and TRBJ1-1, is NAGVMQNPRHLVRRRGQEARLRCSPMKGHSHVYWYRQLPEEGLKFMVYLQKENIIDESGMPKERFSAEFPKEGPSILRIQQVVRGDSAAYFCASDLRGNTEAFFGQGTRLTVV.